This TCR beta chain was captured by sequencing in a study of T cell changes during pregnancy in multiple sclerosis. TCRdb's copy holds only in-frame clones and misses some; the assay was immunoSEQ multiplex PCR. The table has about 17,000 clones, 87% seen once; the top ten hold about 13%. V was shortened by 4 bases and J by 2 bases, with 11 bases between the two germline ends. The V gene's germline CDR1 is LGHNA and CDR2 YNFKEQ. The CDR3 consists of 14 residues. This clone was observed a handful of times. The chain recombines TRBV4-2 with TRBJ1-1; D unresolved. The sequences come from CD8+ T cells from peripheral blood mononuclear cells, collected in the third trimester of pregnancy. This sequence was found in a female donor in good health, enrolled as a control in a pregnancy study. CDR3 protein: CASSLPGENTEAFF. CDR3 coding DNA: TGTGCCAGCAGCCTACCCGGGGAAAACACTGAAGCTTTCTTT.